Listed here is a single TCR beta chain. The antigen is not known. The TCR beta CDR3 regions underwent amplification using RNA transcripts as the source. HTBI primers were the set used in a first-round RT-PCR of the TCR CDR3. Via MiXCR, TCRdb re-called the multiplex PCR reads, giving one row per CDR3 protein. Of 300,000 to 450,000 distinct CDR3 sequences listed, about a sixth are singletons. This sample is drawn from a study of T cells in Graves' hyperthyroidism and ophthalmopathy. Study results and caveats: Also found in blood were most expanded thyroid clonotypes above 0.001.

Trimming cost V 2 bases and J 5 bases; bases outside gene matches: 3. This CDR3 comprises 15 residues. The germline gives CDR1 SGDLS, CDR2 YYNGEE. This chain links TRBV9 with TRBJ2-7, with 14 bases fitting TRBD2. The clonotype was recovered from a woman aged 25 to 39 with Graves' hyperthyroidism that later progressed to Graves' ophthalmopathy. The sequenced sample was blood. The CDR3 loop reads CASSVGGLAGDEQYF. The DNA of the CDR3 is TGTGCCAGCAGCGTCGGGGGACTAGCGGGAGACGAGCAGTACTTC.